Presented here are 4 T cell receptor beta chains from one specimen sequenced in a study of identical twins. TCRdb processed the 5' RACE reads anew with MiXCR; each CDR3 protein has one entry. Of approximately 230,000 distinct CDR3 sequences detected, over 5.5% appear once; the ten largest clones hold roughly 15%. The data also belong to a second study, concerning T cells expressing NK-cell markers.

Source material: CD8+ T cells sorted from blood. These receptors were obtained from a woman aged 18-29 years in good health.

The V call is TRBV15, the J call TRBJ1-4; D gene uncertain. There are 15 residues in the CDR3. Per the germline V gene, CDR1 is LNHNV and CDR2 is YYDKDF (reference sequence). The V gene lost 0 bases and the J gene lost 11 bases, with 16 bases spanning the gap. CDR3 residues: CATSRDRAGMRKLFF. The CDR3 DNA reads TGTGCCACCAGCAGAGATCGGGCGGGAATGAGGAAACTGTTTTTT.

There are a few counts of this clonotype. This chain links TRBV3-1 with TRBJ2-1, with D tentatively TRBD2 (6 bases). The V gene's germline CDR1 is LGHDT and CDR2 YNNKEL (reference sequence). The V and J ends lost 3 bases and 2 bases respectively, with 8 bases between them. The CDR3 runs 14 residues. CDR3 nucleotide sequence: TGTGCCAGCAGCCACGGGACTGCCTACAATGAGCAGTTCTTC. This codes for CASSHGTAYNEQFF.

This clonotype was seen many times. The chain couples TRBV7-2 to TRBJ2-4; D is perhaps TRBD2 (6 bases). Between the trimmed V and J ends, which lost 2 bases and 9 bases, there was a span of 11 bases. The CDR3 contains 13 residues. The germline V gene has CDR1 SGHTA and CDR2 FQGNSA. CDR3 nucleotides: TGTGCCAGCAGCTTAACTAGCTTCGGCATTCAGTACTTC. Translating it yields CASSLTSFGIQYF.

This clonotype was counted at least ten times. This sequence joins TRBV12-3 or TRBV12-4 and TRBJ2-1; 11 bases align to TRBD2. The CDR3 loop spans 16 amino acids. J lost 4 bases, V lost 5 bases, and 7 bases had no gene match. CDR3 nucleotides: TGTGCCAGCAGTCCGCTAGCGGGGGGCGAGTACAATGAGCAGTTCTTC. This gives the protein CASSPLAGGEYNEQFF.